This T cell receptor beta chain was profiled in a study of T cell changes during pregnancy in multiple sclerosis. CDR1 and CDR2 from the germline V gene are SGHTA and FQGNSA. Germline trimming cut 5 bases from V and 4 bases from J; bases unmatched to any gene: 19. The CDR3 runs to 18 residues. The data were produced by immunoSEQ multiplex PCR, yet TCRdb's version contains in-frame clones alone and is incomplete. The sample carries about 86,000 clones, approximately 89% recorded once. The specimen was peripheral blood, collected in the first trimester of pregnancy. The V gene is TRBV7-2, the J gene TRBJ1-1; 7 nucleotides match TRBD1. This clonotype was sampled from a female donor in good health, enrolled as a control in a pregnancy study. DNA of the CDR3: TGTGCCAGCAGCCTCTTTCCGGGACAGCGGTCAGGGAGCACTGAAGCTTTCTTT. It translates to CASSLFPGQRSGSTEAFF.